The 24 T cell receptor beta chains presented below share a single source sample, sequenced in a study of CD8+ T cells in alopecia areata. Reverse transcription of extracted RNA yielded cDNA, which provided the sequencing template. Assay used: immunoSEQ multiplex PCR; TCRdb lists only in-frame clones, some missing. The table records approximately 210,000 clones, just over 65% of them present only once. Treatment reported: oral pan-JAK inhibitor, 5-10 mg twice daily. The material sequenced was CD4+ T cells sorted from blood, taken between weeks 44 and 45, from a patient treated with tofacitinib. The source is a human donor with alopecia areata.

The table lists this clone with a few counts. V and J are TRBV7-2 and TRBJ2-7; D is undetermined. The germline CDR1 and CDR2 sequences are SGHTA and FQGNSA. The V end was cut by 5 bases, the J end by 1 base, with 6 bases between. This CDR3 has 12 residues. CDR3 loop: CASSPHSYEQYF. CDR3 nucleotide sequence: TGTGCCAGCAGCCCTCATTCCTACGAGCAGTACTTC. Variable domain in full (rest from reference TRBV7-2 and TRBJ2-7): GAGVSQSPSNKVTEKGKDVELRCDPISGHTALYWYRQSLGQGLEFLIYFQGNSAPDKSGLPSDRFSAERTGGSVSTLTIQRTQQEDSAVYLCASSPHSYEQYFGPGTRLTVT.

This clone has a handful of counts. The gene calls are TRBV4-3 and TRBJ2-2, with 8 bases aligning to TRBD1. V gave up 1 base and J gave up 7 bases; unmatched junction bases: 11. The germline gives CDR1 LGHNA, CDR2 YSLEER. The CDR3 spans 17 residues. CDR3 sequence reads: CASSQVLARGLGGELFF. CDR3 in DNA: TGCGCCAGCAGCCAAGTATTAGCCAGGGGGCTCGGCGGGGAGCTGTTTTTT.

The gene calls are TRBV15 and TRBJ2-7; D ambiguous. CDR3 size: 12 residues. Between the trimmed V and J ends, which lost 0 bases and 10 bases, there was a span of 10 bases. Germline V CDR1 and CDR2: LNHNV, YYDKDF (reference sequence). DNA of the CDR3: TGTGCCACCAGCAGAGATGGACCGAATCAGTACTTC. It translates to CATSRDGPNQYF.

This sequence joins TRBV7-8 and TRBJ2-3; 9 bases fit TRBD2. Germline V CDR1 and CDR2: SGHVS, FQNEAQ. V shed 3 bases, J shed 7 bases, and the junction held 5 bases outside the gene matches. CDR3 length equals 14 residues. CDR3 coding DNA: TGTGCCAGCAGCTTTGCGGGGGGGTTTTATACGCAGTATTTT. It yields the protein CASSFAGGFYTQYF.

Only one count was recorded for this clone. V is TRBV27 and J is TRBJ1-2, with D unresolved. The CDR3 extends over 15 amino acids. The germline CDR1 and CDR2 sequences are MNHEY and SMNVEV (reference sequence). V lost 3 bases to trimming and J lost 8 bases, with 19 bases between them. The CDR3 loop is CASSFLGTEIRGYTF. The CDR3 coding sequence is TGTGCCAGCAGTTTTTTAGGTACGGAGATCCGAGGCTACACCTTC.

The chain recombines TRBV29-1 with TRBJ1-1; D is ambiguous. CDR3 length equals 11 residues. The V and J ends lost 6 bases and 4 bases respectively, with 9 bases between them. Per germline, CDR1 SQVTM and CDR2 ANQGSEA. This chain's CDR3 is CSVDPATEAFF. CDR3 in DNA: TGCAGCGTAGACCCCGCCACTGAAGCTTTCTTT. The full variable domain, its missing parts supplied by reference TRBV29-1 and TRBJ1-1, is SAVISQKPSRDICQRGTSLTIQCQVDSQVTMMFWYRQQPGQSLTLIATANQGSEATYESGFVIDKFPISRPNLTFSTLTVSNMSPEDSSIYLCSVDPATEAFFGQGTRLTVV.

This rearrangement joins TRBV7-2 to TRBJ1-1; D gene unclear. Deletions cut 1 base from V and 10 bases from J, with 13 bases between. This CDR3 region has 13 residues. Germline V gives CDR1 SGHTA, CDR2 FQGNSA. The CDR3 spells CASSLDGNVGAFF. CDR3 in DNA: TGTGCCAGCAGCTTAGATGGGAACGTAGGAGCTTTCTTT.

This clone was observed a few times. This chain uses TRBV29-1 with TRBJ1-2; 9 positions match TRBD1. V lost 6 bases and J lost 4; bases outside the gene matches: 9. The CDR3 consists of 14 residues. The V gene's germline CDR1 is SQVTM and CDR2 ANQGSEA. The CDR3 region has the DNA TGCAGCGTCGGACAGGGGTTTATGGGCTATGGCTACACCTTC. Protein product: CSVGQGFMGYGYTF.

The rearrangement uses TRBV29-1 and TRBJ2-5; D remains ambiguous. Trimming shortened V by 3 bases and J by 2 bases, and 7 bases separated the two germline ends. CDR3 size: 12 residues. Germline CDR1 is SQVTM and CDR2 is ANQGSEA. The CDR3, as DNA: TGCAGCGTTGAGAGGCAGCAAGAGACCCAGTACTTC. Translating gives CSVERQQETQYF.

This rearrangement joins TRBV15 to TRBJ1-2; D not resolved. V lost 0 bases, J lost 3 bases, and 5 bases lay in between. The V gene's germline CDR1 is LNHNV and CDR2 YYDKDF (reference sequence). The CDR3 length is 13 residues. CDR3 region: CATSRDRDYGYTF. The CDR3 region has the DNA TGTGCCACCAGCAGAGATCGGGACTATGGCTACACCTTC. Supplemented by reference TRBV15 and TRBJ1-2, the full variable domain reads DAMVIQNPRYQVTQFGKPVTLSCSQTLNHNVMYWYQQKSSQAPKLLFHYYDKDFNNEADTPDNFQSRRPNTSFCFLDIRSPGLGDTAMYLCATSRDRDYGYTFGSGTRLTVV.

This chain connects TRBV7-3 to TRBJ2-5; TRBD1 might be the D (6 bases). CDR3 length: 16 amino acids. V was trimmed by 5 bases and J by 1 base, leaving 17 bases between them. Per the germline V gene, CDR1 is SGHTA and CDR2 is FQGTGA. In nucleotides, the CDR3 is TGTGCCAGCAGCCAGGACAGAGTAGCTCTCCAAGAGACCCAGTACTTC. The encoded protein is CASSQDRVALQETQYF.

This clone was seen only a few times. The chain links TRBV11-2 to TRBJ2-1; D might be TRBD1 or TRBD2, each matching 5 bases. Trimming left V 5 bases short and J 6 bases short, with 8 bases between. Germline V CDR1 and CDR2: SGHAT, FQNNGV. CDR3 length: 12 amino acids. The CDR3 region has the DNA TGTGCCAGCAGCGCCGGGACCAATGAGCAGTTCTTC. It yields the protein CASSAGTNEQFF.

This clone was recorded a few times. The chain is built from TRBV10-3 and TRBJ1-5, with D possibly TRBD1 on 6 matching bases. Trimming pared 6 bases from V and 3 bases from J, leaving 15 bases between. Per germline, CDR1 ENHRY and CDR2 SYGVKD. CDR3 size: 15 residues. The DNA for the CDR3 is TGTGCCATCAGCGATACAGGGAAGCTCAATCAGCCCCAGCATTTT. Protein sequence: CAISDTGKLNQPQHF.

The rearrangement joins TRBV7-2 to TRBJ2-1, with 10 bases that match TRBD1. Germline V lookup: CDR1 SGHTA, CDR2 FQGNSA. This CDR3 has 13 amino acids. Trimming took 5 bases from V and 8 from J; bases not matched to a gene: 3. DNA of the CDR3: TGTGCCAGCAGCCGGGACAGGGGATATGAGCAGTTCTTC. It translates to CASSRDRGYEQFF.

This rearrangement joins TRBV6-5 to TRBJ2-6; D is undetermined. The CDR3 is 15 amino acids. V lost 1 base and J 0 bases, leaving 4 bases between the germline ends. Germline V gene lookup returns CDR1 MNHEY and CDR2 SVGAGI. For the CDR3, the DNA is TGTGCCAGCAGTTACTTAATCTCTGGGGCCAACGTCCTGACTTTC. It encodes CASSYLISGANVLTF.

This clone came up once. The V gene is TRBV4-1, the J gene TRBJ2-4; a weak D match, TRBD1 (6 bases). Germline V CDR1 and CDR2: MGHRA, YSYEKL. The V gene lost 0 bases and the J gene lost 4 bases, with 10 bases spanning the gap. The CDR3 consists of 15 residues. Here the CDR3 DNA reads TGCGCCAGCAGCCAAGATTTGGGGGCAAAAAACATTCAGTACTTC. Protein sequence: CASSQDLGAKNIQYF.

This clone was seen only a few times. The chain links TRBV11-2 to TRBJ1-4; 7 nucleotides align to TRBD1. J was trimmed by 11 bases and V by 3 bases; bases with no gene match: 0. The CDR3 runs to 11 residues. Germline V CDR1 and CDR2: SGHAT, FQNNGV. Written as DNA, the CDR3 is TGTGCCAGCAGCTTGACAGGGAAACTGTTTTTT. Translating gives CASSLTGKLFF.

V and J are TRBV7-8 and TRBJ2-5; maybe TRBD1 (5 bases). The length of the CDR3 is 13 residues. Germline V gene lookup returns CDR1 SGHVS and CDR2 FQNEAQ. With 5 bases removed from V and 9 bases from J, the gap between germline ends came to 16 bases. The CDR3 protein is CASSREVTVAQYF. The CDR3 DNA reads as TGTGCCAGCAGCCGCGAGGTGACAGTCGCCCAGTACTTC. Combining the CDR3 with reference TRBV7-8 and TRBJ2-5 gives the whole variable domain GAGVSQSPRYKVAKRGQDVALRCDPISGHVSLFWYQQALGQGPEFLTYFQNEAQLDKSGLPSDRFFAERPEGSVSTLKIQRTQQEDSAVYLCASSREVTVAQYFGPGTRLLVL.

The chain recombines TRBV20-1 with TRBJ2-5; D is perhaps TRBD1 or TRBD2 (5 bases each). There are 11 residues in the CDR3. The germline V gene encodes CDR1 DFQATT and CDR2 SNEGSKA (reference sequence). The germline V and J ends were trimmed by 7 bases and 5 bases, with 11 bases remaining between them. CDR3 nucleotides: TGCAGTGTACGGGGCTTGGAGACCCAGTACTTC. This encodes CSVRGLETQYF.

The V and J genes are TRBV29-1 and TRBJ2-3, with D perhaps matching TRBD1 or TRBD2 (5 bases each). CDR1 and CDR2 from the germline V gene are SQVTM and ANQGSEA. Trimming removed 1 base at V and 1 base at J, with 18 bases between. This CDR3 contains 17 residues. CDR3 sequence reads: CSVEGPRGLGGTDTQYF. The CDR3 DNA reads as TGCAGCGTTGAAGGCCCCAGAGGGCTGGGGGGCACAGATACGCAGTATTTT.

The chain has TRBV29-1 and TRBJ1-3; no firm D call. This CDR3 is built from 13 residues. V was cut by 7 bases and J by 0 bases, with 10 bases left in between. Germline V gene data show CDR1 as SQVTM and CDR2 as ANQGSEA. CDR3 amino acids: CSGAQSSGNTIYF. CDR3 coding DNA: TGCAGCGGGGCTCAGAGCTCTGGAAACACCATATATTTT.

This clone was detected a few times. The chain combines TRBV29-1 with TRBJ1-5, with D perhaps matching TRBD1 (5 bases). Germline V lookup: CDR1 SQVTM, CDR2 ANQGSEA. The CDR3 contains 12 residues. Between the trimmed V and J ends, which lost 4 bases and 3 bases, there was a span of 7 bases. The DNA for the CDR3 is TGCAGCGTTGGACAGTCCAATCAGCCCCAGCATTTT. Amino acids: CSVGQSNQPQHF.

The rearrangement uses TRBV6-5 and TRBJ2-3, with D tentatively TRBD1 (6 bases). V was trimmed by 6 bases and J by 2 bases, leaving 15 bases between them. The CDR3 consists of 15 residues. Germline CDR1 is MNHEY and CDR2 is SVGAGI. The CDR3: CASSPKGQYTDTQYF. CDR3 bases: TGTGCCAGCAGCCCCAAAGGACAGTACACAGATACGCAGTATTTT.

The chain links TRBV29-1 to TRBJ2-1, with TRBD2 as a possible D gene (5 bases). CDR1 and CDR2 (germline): SQVTM, ANQGSEA. This CDR3 is built from 12 residues. Between the trimmed V and J ends, which lost 6 bases and 4 bases, there was a span of 10 bases. The CDR3 DNA is TGCAGCGTCAGGACTGATTACAATGAGCAGTTCTTC. Its translation is CSVRTDYNEQFF.